Listed here are 19 T cell receptor beta chains from one sample, sequenced in a study of sequential checkpoint blockade in melanoma. The table came from immunoSEQ multiplex PCR; TCRdb's copy has only in-frame clones and leaves some out. The sample records around 2,300 clones, around 22% being singletons. Indicated treatment: randomized to nivolumab then ipilimumab (arm A) or the reverse (arm B). Sequencing used tumor tissue (inferred from file names), obtained from a patient given nivolumab and ipilimumab in sequence. The source is a human donor with melanoma.

By share, this clone ranks as medium-sized (0.01 to 0.1%). The V and J genes are TRBV11-3 and TRBJ2-7; possibly TRBD2 for D (7 bases). Trimming took off 5 bases at V and 0 bases at J, with 11 bases between the two ends. Germline V gives CDR1 SGHNT, CDR2 YENEEA. The length of the CDR3 is 14 residues. CDR3 sequence: CASSQGGDSYEQYF. The CDR3 DNA reads as TGTGCCAGCAGCCAAGGGGGGGACTCCTACGAGCAGTACTTC.

Relative to its sample, this clone is medium-sized. V is TRBV11-3 and J is TRBJ2-7, with 8 bases fitting TRBD2. The CDR3 length is 15 residues. The germline V gene encodes CDR1 SGHNT and CDR2 YENEEA. Trimming took 2 bases from V and 7 from J; bases not matched to a gene: 10. The CDR3 loop reads CASSLNPAGANEQYF. The CDR3 nucleotides read TGTGCCAGCAGCTTAAATCCAGCGGGAGCAAATGAGCAGTACTTC.

The V and J genes are TRBV9 and TRBJ1-5; TRBD1 is a possible D gene (5 bases). Germline CDR1 SGDLS, CDR2 YYNGEE. The CDR3 loop spans 16 amino acids. V lost 5 bases to trimming and J lost 5 bases, with 20 bases between them. The CDR3 DNA follows: TGTGCCAGCAGTGAGGGGCAGGAGGGTAACGATCAGCCCCAGCATTTT. Protein sequence: CASSEGQEGNDQPQHF. Variable domain in full (rest from reference TRBV9 and TRBJ1-5): DSGVTQTPKHLITATGQRVTLRCSPRSGDLSVYWYQQSLDQGLQFLIQYYNGEERAKGNILERFSAQQFPDLHSELNLSSLELGDSALYFCASSEGQEGNDQPQHFGDGTRLSIL.

This chain connects TRBV28 to TRBJ2-5; no reliable D call. V was shortened by 6 bases and J by 7 bases, with 15 bases between the two germline ends. The CDR3 runs to 13 residues. The germline V gene has CDR1 MDHEN and CDR2 SYDVKM. The CDR3 protein is CASSNRATGTQYF. CDR3 coding DNA: TGTGCCAGCAGCAATCGGGCCACCGGGACCCAGTACTTC.

The chain is built from TRBV6-8 and TRBJ2-1, with a tentative D call TRBD1 (7 bases). CDR1 and CDR2 from the germline V gene are MNHGY and SAAAGT. The germline V and J ends were trimmed by 6 bases and 4 bases, with 22 bases remaining between them. The CDR3 totals 17 residues. The CDR3 loop is CASRTGNRVGTYNEQFF. CDR3 in DNA: TGTGCCAGCAGGACAGGGAATCGTGTGGGGACTTACAATGAGCAGTTCTTC.

CDR3 loop: CASSPGRNNEQFF. Here the CDR3 DNA reads TGTGCCAGCTCACCTGGGCGAAACAATGAGCAGTTCTTC. The chain couples TRBV18 to TRBJ2-1, with D hard to call. Deletions cut 3 bases from V and 5 bases from J, with 8 bases between. Germline loops: CDR1 KGHSH, CDR2 LQKENI. This CDR3 comprises 13 residues.

This clone turned up a few times. The CDR3: CASSPSPSGNTIYF. The CDR3 nucleotides read TGTGCCAGCAGCCCCAGTCCCTCTGGAAACACCATATATTTT. This sequence joins TRBV11-3 and TRBJ1-3; no reliable D call. Trimming removed 5 bases at V and 0 bases at J, with 8 bases between. The CDR3 is 14 residues long. CDR1 is SGHNT, CDR2 YENEEA, per germline.

The V and J genes are TRBV18 and TRBJ2-5; TRBD2 is a possible D gene (5 bases). The CDR3 loop spans 18 amino acids. Germline V gene sequence: CDR1 KGHSH, CDR2 LQKENI. V was pared by 0 bases and J by 0 bases, with 17 bases between. The CDR3 spells CASSPPSHGRRYQETQYF. The DNA of the CDR3 is TGTGCCAGCTCACCACCTTCCCATGGACGGAGGTACCAAGAGACCCAGTACTTC. Looking up the rest from reference TRBV18 and TRBJ2-5 gives the full variable domain: NAGVMQNPRHLVRRRGQEARLRCSPMKGHSHVYWYRQLPEEGLKFMVYLQKENIIDESGMPKERFSAEFPKEGPSILRIQQVVRGDSAAYFCASSPPSHGRRYQETQYFGPGTRLLVL.

This sequence joins TRBV9 and TRBJ1-1; a weak D match, TRBD1 (5 bases). CDR3 size: 14 residues. Trimming left V 0 bases short and J 3 bases short, with 9 bases between. Germline V lookup: CDR1 SGDLS, CDR2 YYNGEE. The CDR3 bases are TGTGCCAGCAGCGTAGGAGGGGTGGACACTGAAGCTTTCTTT. Protein product: CASSVGGVDTEAFF.

By frequency in the sample, this clone is medium-sized. V is TRBV9 and J is TRBJ2-3; 7 bases line up with TRBD2. The V gene end was trimmed by 0 bases and the J gene end by 2 bases; junction bases not matched to a gene: 6. The CDR3 extends over 16 amino acids. CDR1 and CDR2 (germline): SGDLS, YYNGEE. The CDR3 coding sequence is TGTGCCAGCAGCGTAGGAAACGGGGGGAACACAGATACGCAGTATTTT. Its protein product is CASSVGNGGNTDTQYF.

This clone counts as medium-sized. The gene calls are TRBV11-3 and TRBJ2-1, with 11 nucleotides matching TRBD2. In germline, CDR1 is SGHNT, CDR2 YENEEA. The CDR3 contains 17 residues. V lost 2 bases to trimming and J lost 8 bases; unmatched junction nucleotides: 11. CDR3 sequence reads: CASSLRVAGGPWDEQFF. CDR3 sequence (DNA): TGTGCCAGCAGCTTAAGGGTAGCGGGAGGGCCATGGGATGAGCAGTTCTTC.

This clone turned up a few times. The chain uses TRBV5-1 and TRBJ2-7, with D perhaps given as TRBD1 or TRBD2 (5 bases each). This CDR3 has 14 amino acids. With 2 bases removed from V and 2 bases from J, the gap between germline ends came to 11 bases. Looked up from germline, CDR1 is SGHRS and CDR2 is YFSETQ. The CDR3 protein is CASSFEGPPYEQYF. Written as DNA, the CDR3 is TGCGCCAGCAGCTTTGAGGGACCACCCTACGAGCAGTACTTC.

V usage is TRBV18 and J usage is TRBJ2-4, with D maybe TRBD2 (6 bases). The CDR3 is 16 amino acids. V was clipped by 3 bases and J by 3 bases, with 15 bases between them. The V gene's germline CDR1 is KGHSH and CDR2 LQKENI. The CDR3 nucleotides read TGTGCCAGCTCACCCGGGAGACGGGGGAGCAAAAACATTCAGTACTTC. This codes for CASSPGRRGSKNIQYF. Full variable domain (missing parts from reference TRBV18 and TRBJ2-4): NAGVMQNPRHLVRRRGQEARLRCSPMKGHSHVYWYRQLPEEGLKFMVYLQKENIIDESGMPKERFSAEFPKEGPSILRIQQVVRGDSAAYFCASSPGRRGSKNIQYFGAGTRLSVL.

This clone is judged medium-sized. The genes are TRBV9 and TRBJ2-5, with a weak D call TRBD1 (7 bases). Germline values: CDR1 SGDLS, CDR2 YYNGEE. This CDR3 comprises 17 residues. Trimming removed 3 bases at V and 4 bases at J, with 22 bases between. Written as DNA, the CDR3 is TGTGCCAGCAGCGGAAGAAGGAGGGGACAGTGGGGAGAGACCCAGTACTTC. Residues: CASSGRRRGQWGETQYF. The full variable domain, rest sourced from reference TRBV9 and TRBJ2-5, is DSGVTQTPKHLITATGQRVTLRCSPRSGDLSVYWYQQSLDQGLQFLIQYYNGEERAKGNILERFSAQQFPDLHSELNLSSLELGDSALYFCASSGRRRGQWGETQYFGPGTRLLVL.

This clone has at least ten counts. The rearrangement joins TRBV11-3 to TRBJ1-2, with D unresolved. This CDR3 is built from 14 residues. The germline V and J ends were trimmed by 5 bases and 0 bases, with 10 bases remaining between them. Germline-derived CDR1 and CDR2 are SGHNT and YENEEA. The DNA for the CDR3 is TGTGCCAGCAGCCCGCAGATAGCTAACTATGGCTACACCTTC. It encodes CASSPQIANYGYTF.

This clone ranks as large (0.1 to 1%). The chain couples TRBV28 to TRBJ1-4, with D perhaps matching TRBD1 (5 bases). Germline CDR1 and CDR2: MDHEN and SYDVKM. This CDR3 has 14 amino acids. V lost 5 bases, J lost 4 bases, and 11 bases lay in between. In nucleotides, the CDR3 is TGTGCCAGCAGTACCCCGGGGGATAATGAAAAACTGTTTTTT. As protein: CASSTPGDNEKLFF.

The chain joins TRBV23-1 to TRBJ2-5; D might be TRBD2 (5 bases). TRBV23-1 is assigned to the ORF class and has an uncertain function. The V end was cut by 2 bases, the J end by 5 bases, with 12 bases between. The CDR3 is made up of 14 amino acids. The CDR3 sequence: CASSQRGLVETQYF. Written as DNA, the CDR3 is TGCGCCAGCAGTCAACGAGGACTGGTCGAGACCCAGTACTTC.

This clone was counted ten times or more. The chain has TRBV11-3 and TRBJ1-5; the match to TRBD1 covers 7 bases. The CDR3 covers 16 residues. Trimming at V came to 5 bases and at J to 9 bases, leaving 16 bases not matched to a gene. Germline V gene sequence: CDR1 SGHNT, CDR2 YENEEA. The CDR3 coding sequence is TGTGCCAGCAGCCCAGAGGGGGCGCAGTGGGGCTTGCCCCAGCATTTT. Residues: CASSPEGAQWGLPQHF. The variable domain in full, completed from reference TRBV11-3 and TRBJ1-5, reads EAGVVQSPRYKIIEKKQPVAFWCNPISGHNTLYWYLQNLGQGPELLIRYENEEAVDDSQLPKDRFSAERLKGVDSTLKIQPAELGDSAVYLCASSPEGAQWGLPQHFGDGTRLSIL.

Judged by abundance, this clone is medium-sized. The chain couples TRBV9 to TRBJ2-7, with 9 bases aligning to TRBD2. Germline assignment: CDR1 SGDLS and CDR2 YYNGEE. There are 15 residues in the CDR3. The V segment lost 7 bases and the J segment 2 bases; nucleotides outside the gene matches: 10. DNA of the CDR3: TGTGCCAGCGGCGCGGGGGGGGCGCGGACCTACGAGCAGTACTTC. It yields the protein CASGAGGARTYEQYF.